The present TCR beta chain was sequenced within a study of T-cell memory formation after mild COVID-19. Overall study context: TCR clusters were largely donor specific.

TCR alpha and TCR beta cDNA libraries with sample barcodes and UMIs came from 5'RACE using constant-segment primers. One entry per CDR3 protein results from TCRdb running MiXCR on the 5' RACE reads. This repertoire shows approximately 290,000 distinct CDR3 sequences, 8% to 10% found once; its top ten account for under 25%. Findings of the study overall: The pre-infection memory compartment contained some responding clones, suggesting cross-reactive memory joined.

This clonotype was detected many times. Its target is not known. The CDR3 is 13 amino acids. Trimming stripped 0 bases from V and 9 bases from J, with 12 bases between. Germline loops: CDR1 SGHDT, CDR2 YYEEEE. This chain links TRBV5-6 with TRBJ2-5; D is undetermined. The sequenced sample consisted of PBMCs or a T cell subset sorted from them (not recorded which). This clonotype originated in a man younger than 35 who had mild COVID-19 (a few samples of this study predate the infection). Cell type and time point are not known. The CDR3 bases are TGTGCCAGCAGCTTGGGTGACGCCATATCCCAGTACTTC. Translating it yields CASSLGDAISQYF.